Shown below are 15 T cell receptor beta chains from a single sample sequenced in a study of early T cells in non-severe SARS-CoV-2 infection. In TCRdb, the 5' RACE reads were re-called with MiXCR into one record per CDR3 protein. The sample shows around 20,000 distinct CDR3 sequences, 4% to 5.5% of them seen only once. Sequencing was carried out using whole blood. Every receptor here comes from an adult who was a healthcare worker with PCR-confirmed SARS-CoV-2 infection or an uninfected control (not recorded which).

The CDR3 region is CASSLRGAGEQFF. The CDR3 region has the DNA TGCGCCAGCAGCCTGCGGGGGGCGGGTGAGCAGTTCTTC. V and J are TRBV4-3 and TRBJ2-1, with 8 bases identical to TRBD2. V was pared by 4 bases and J by 9 bases, with 5 bases of the junction left unmatched. Germline CDR1 is LGHNA and CDR2 is YSLEER. The CDR3 has 13 residues.

This clonotype was counted only a few times. This chain uses TRBV9 with TRBJ1-2; no clear D gene. Germline CDR1 SGDLS, CDR2 YYNGEE. V was cut by 4 bases and J by 3 bases, with 13 bases left in between. The CDR3 loop spans 14 amino acids. The CDR3: CASSSREPYYGYTF. In DNA form, the CDR3 reads TGTGCCAGCAGCTCCCGGGAGCCCTACTATGGCTACACCTTC.

A few counts support this clonotype. The chain employs TRBV19 and TRBJ1-2; 10 bases map to TRBD1. After removal of 7 bases from V and 7 bases from J, the junction contained 6 bases not matched to a gene. Looked up from germline, CDR1 is LNHDA and CDR2 is SQIVND (reference sequence). This CDR3 comprises 13 residues. CDR3: CASNLRTGGGYTF. CDR3 bases: TGTGCCAGTAATCTCCGGACAGGGGGTGGCTACACCTTC.

The table lists this clonotype with many counts. J is TRBJ2-3 and V is TRBV20-1, with a weak D call TRBD2 (6 bases). Germline CDR1 and CDR2: DFQATT and SNEGSKA (reference sequence). V lost 6 bases and J 0 bases, leaving 22 bases between the germline ends. This CDR3 is built from 17 residues. The CDR3 is CSADSPIGSGSTDTQYF. The CDR3 DNA follows: TGCAGTGCCGATTCCCCAATCGGGAGCGGGAGCACAGATACGCAGTATTTT.

This chain connects TRBV20-1 to TRBJ2-1; D unresolved. The CDR3 runs 14 residues. Germline V gene sequence: CDR1 DFQATT, CDR2 SNEGSKA (reference sequence). Trimming removed 2 bases from V and 4 bases from J, with 12 bases in between. This CDR3 is CSARRVNGYNEQFF. The CDR3 DNA reads as TGCAGTGCTAGAAGGGTGAACGGGTACAATGAGCAGTTCTTC.

This clonotype came up many times. The chain links TRBV12-3 or TRBV12-4 to TRBJ2-1; the D is unclear. Trimming pared 7 bases from V and 8 bases from J, leaving 12 bases between. This CDR3 is 12 amino acids long. CDR3 in DNA: TGTGCCAGCAACACCTTTCGTCATGAGCAGTTCTTC. Its protein product is CASNTFRHEQFF.

This clonotype qualifies as medium-sized. The rearrangement uses TRBV11-2 and TRBJ2-1; D is perhaps TRBD2 (7 bases). Germline CDR1 reads SGHAT; CDR2 reads FQNNGV. The CDR3 covers 15 residues. V lost 3 bases and J 8 bases, leaving 17 bases between the germline ends. CDR3 coding DNA: TGTGCCAGCAGCTTCTGGGGGGGGCCCCCGGATGAGCAGTTCTTC. Translated, it gives CASSFWGGPPDEQFF.

This clonotype has at least ten counts. The chain is built from TRBV12-3 or TRBV12-4 and TRBJ1-2; D perhaps matches TRBD1 (6 bases). There are 16 residues in the CDR3. The ends were cut back, 2 bases at V and 0 bases at J, with 13 bases in the middle. The CDR3 spells CASSLNPGATNYGYTF. The CDR3 DNA reads as TGTGCCAGCAGTTTAAATCCGGGGGCTACTAACTATGGCTACACCTTC.

This clonotype was seen ten or more times. This chain connects TRBV20-1 to TRBJ1-2; D ambiguous. The germline V and J ends were trimmed by 0 bases and 8 bases, with 7 bases remaining between them. Germline lookup yields CDR1 DFQATT and CDR2 SNEGSKA (reference sequence). This CDR3 has 11 amino acids. The CDR3 DNA reads as TGCAGTGCTAGAGATCCATGGGGCTACACCTTC. As protein: CSARDPWGYTF.

There are many counts of this clonotype. The gene calls are TRBV15 and TRBJ1-2, with D perhaps matching TRBD1 (6 bases). The CDR3 consists of 16 residues. Looked up from germline, CDR1 is LNHNV and CDR2 is YYDKDF (reference sequence). Trimming removed 0 bases from V and 10 bases from J, with 21 bases in between. DNA of the CDR3: TGTGCCACCAGCAGAGATCTGGGACACCCACTCGATGACTACACCTTC. It encodes CATSRDLGHPLDDYTF.

This clonotype showed up just a few times. The V and J genes are TRBV2 and TRBJ2-1; D not certain. Germline CDR1 SNHLY, CDR2 FYNNEI. V was trimmed by 6 bases and J by 7 bases, leaving 13 bases between them. The CDR3 runs 13 residues. As DNA, the CDR3 is TGTGCCAGCAGGGCGGACGTCGTAAATGAGCAGTTCTTC. Translation: CASRADVVNEQFF.

This clonotype was detected ten times or more. The gene calls are TRBV12-3 or TRBV12-4 and TRBJ2-1; D remains unclear. Trimming removed 0 bases from V and 6 bases from J, with 3 bases in between. This CDR3 has 12 amino acids. The CDR3: CASSLAPNEQFF. The CDR3 DNA reads TGTGCCAGCAGTTTAGCCCCCAATGAGCAGTTCTTC.

This clonotype appeared many times. The rearrangement uses TRBV28 and TRBJ1-4; D unclear. Germline loops: CDR1 MDHEN, CDR2 SYDVKM. The CDR3 has 15 residues. Trimming removed 10 bases at V and 7 bases at J, with 22 bases between. CDR3 residues: CATSAPPFSGEKLFF. As DNA, the CDR3 is TGTGCCACCTCCGCCCCGCCGTTCTCAGGTGAAAAACTGTTTTTT.

As DNA, the CDR3 is TGCAGTGCTAGTTCCGAAGAAACGCAGTATTTT. This translates into CSASSEETQYF. The chain has TRBV20-1 and TRBJ2-3; D not resolved. V lost 3 bases and J 9 bases, leaving 10 bases between the germline ends. CDR3 length: 11 residues. The germline CDR1 and CDR2 sequences are DFQATT and SNEGSKA (reference sequence).

In its sample, this clonotype was seen a few times. This chain uses TRBV18 with TRBJ2-7; D is possibly TRBD2 (6 bases). CDR3 length: 16 amino acids. V was shortened by 3 bases and J by 7 bases, with 22 bases between the two germline ends. Germline CDR1 KGHSH, CDR2 LQKENI. DNA for the CDR3: TGTGCCAGCTCACCTTTCCAGCCGGGAGCGAAGGATGAGCAGTACTTC. The encoded protein is CASSPFQPGAKDEQYF. Full variable domain (remainder filled in from reference TRBV18 and TRBJ2-7): NAGVMQNPRHLVRRRGQEARLRCSPMKGHSHVYWYRQLPEEGLKFMVYLQKENIIDESGMPKERFSAEFPKEGPSILRIQQVVRGDSAAYFCASSPFQPGAKDEQYFGPGTRLTVT.